The 13 T cell receptor beta chains below come from one sample, sequenced in a study of PD-L1 blockade in urothelial cancer. Sample time point: pretreatment peripheral blood. TCRdb's table, derived via immunoSEQ multiplex PCR, lists solely in-frame clones and lacks some. The data hold roughly 130,000 clones, with 84% observed a single time. The material sequenced was PBMCs, taken around atezolizumab (anti-PD-L1) treatment. Source of these receptors: a man in his fifties with urothelial cancer.

The chain uses TRBV10-3 and TRBJ2-7; D is possibly TRBD1 (5 bases). V was clipped by 3 bases and J by 0 bases, with 6 bases between them. The CDR3 consists of 13 residues. Germline CDR1 is ENHRY and CDR2 is SYGVKD. The CDR3 sequence is CAISDRASYEQYF. The DNA for the CDR3 is TGTGCCATCAGTGACAGGGCCTCCTACGAGCAGTACTTC.

The chain couples TRBV5-1 to TRBJ2-1; 9 bases are shared with TRBD2. V shed 4 bases, J shed 5 bases, and the junction held 10 bases outside the gene matches. There are 16 residues in the CDR3. Germline V CDR1 and CDR2: SGHRS, YFSETQ. The CDR3 sequence: CASSTPSGNIHNEQFF. DNA of the CDR3: TGCGCCAGCAGCACTCCTAGCGGGAACATCCACAATGAGCAGTTCTTC.

The J gene is TRBJ1-2, the V gene TRBV27, with D maybe TRBD1 (6 bases). CDR1 MNHEY and CDR2 SMNVEV come from the germline V gene (reference sequence). The V and J ends lost 2 bases and 0 bases respectively, with 13 bases between them. This CDR3 region has 16 residues. The CDR3: CASSLRSGVPNYGYTF. The CDR3 DNA is TGTGCCAGCAGTTTAAGGTCAGGGGTACCTAACTATGGCTACACCTTC.

As for this clone: Mismatch with germline at one junction end may stem from a read error. This sequence joins TRBV5-4 and TRBJ2-3; TRBD2 matches 9 bases. The CDR3 covers 17 residues. Germline V gene lookup returns CDR1 SGHNT and CDR2 YYREEE (reference sequence). The CDR3 DNA reads as TGTGTCAGCAGCTTGTGGAGCGGGAGGCTTAGCACAGATACGCAGTATTTT. This encodes CVSSLWSGRLSTDTQYF.

This sequence joins TRBV27 and TRBJ1-1; 8 positions match TRBD1. The CDR3 has 13 amino acids. Germline trimming cut 3 bases from V and 7 bases from J; bases unmatched to any gene: 4. CDR1 is MNHEY and CDR2 is SMNVEV in the germline V gene (reference sequence). CDR3 amino acids: CASSFKQGGEAFF. CDR3 DNA sequence: TGTGCCAGCAGTTTCAAACAGGGGGGTGAAGCTTTCTTT.

The V gene is TRBV4-1, the J gene TRBJ2-1; 8 bases are a match to TRBD2. Trimming cost V 5 bases and J 0 bases; bases outside gene matches: 6. The CDR3 is 16 amino acids. CDR1 MGHRA and CDR2 YSYEKL come from the germline V gene. The CDR3 reads CASSGLSGDSYNEQFF. CDR3 nucleotides: TGCGCCAGCAGCGGCCTTAGCGGGGACTCCTACAATGAGCAGTTCTTC.

The chain carries TRBV27 and TRBJ1-6; possible D gene TRBD1, 6 bases. Germline V gene sequence: CDR1 MNHEY, CDR2 SMNVEV (reference sequence). V dropped 6 bases and J dropped 3 bases, with 9 bases sitting between them. The CDR3 length is 14 residues. CDR3 in DNA: TGTGCCAGCAGGGGACAAAACTATAATTCACCCCTCCACTTT. Translated: CASRGQNYNSPLHF.

V gene TRBV28 combines with J gene TRBJ2-1, with 7 bases that match TRBD2. The junction had 6 bases not matched to a gene; V was cut back by 1 base and J by 6 bases. The CDR3 sequence is 15 residues long. Per germline, CDR1 MDHEN and CDR2 SYDVKM. The CDR3 DNA is TGTGCCAGCAGTTTATCAGCGGGATCCCGCAATGAGCAGTTCTTC. Amino acids: CASSLSAGSRNEQFF. The full variable domain, rest sourced from reference TRBV28 and TRBJ2-1, is DVKVTQSSRYLVKRTGEKVFLECVQDMDHENMFWYRQDPGLGLRLIYFSYDVKMKEKGDIPEGYSVSREKKERFSLILESASTNQTSMYLCASSLSAGSRNEQFFGPGTRLTVL.

The chain uses TRBV4-1 and TRBJ2-1; TRBD2 agrees at 7 bases. Germline CDR1 and CDR2: MGHRA and YSYEKL. V trimming: 3 bases; J trimming: 5 bases; junction bases outside the gene matches: 7. This CDR3 contains 15 residues. CDR3 DNA: TGCGCCAGCAGCCAGTCTAGCGGAGACAACAATGAGCAGTTCTTC. Translating it yields CASSQSSGDNNEQFF.

The genes are TRBV11-3 and TRBJ2-3, with D perhaps matching TRBD2 (7 bases). Germline lookup yields CDR1 SGHNT and CDR2 YENEEA. The CDR3 extends over 14 amino acids. The V end lost 6 bases, the J end lost 9 bases, and 19 bases lay between the germline ends. The CDR3 loop reads CASSWERGQGTQYF. CDR3 sequence (DNA): TGTGCCAGCAGTTGGGAGCGGGGCCAGGGGACGCAGTATTTT.

The chain recombines TRBV28 with TRBJ1-1, with D tentatively TRBD1 (6 bases). The CDR3 totals 15 residues. V dropped 4 bases and J dropped 3 bases, with 15 bases sitting between them. CDR1 is MDHEN, CDR2 SYDVKM, per germline. The CDR3 DNA follows: TGTGCCAGCAGTTCAAACCACGGGGGGCACACTGAAGCTTTCTTT. Translation: CASSSNHGGHTEAFF.

This chain joins TRBV9 and TRBJ2-7; 7 nucleotides align to TRBD1. The CDR3 spans 15 residues. V dropped 0 bases and J dropped 3; count of bases not matched to a gene: 6. Germline V gives CDR1 SGDLS, CDR2 YYNGEE. The CDR3 region is CASSVGVGQSYEQYF. DNA for the CDR3: TGTGCCAGCAGCGTAGGGGTGGGACAGAGCTACGAGCAGTACTTC.

Worth noting for this clone: Distinct nucleotide sequences in the sample also encode this CDR3. The J gene is TRBJ1-1, the V gene TRBV5-4; the D is unclear. Trimming left V 0 bases short and J 1 base short, with 13 bases between. CDR1 is SGHNT and CDR2 is YYREEE in the germline V gene (reference sequence). The CDR3 has 16 amino acids. In nucleotides, the CDR3 is TGTGCCAGCAGCTTGGGGGTAGCGGGTGAGAACACTGAAGCTTTCTTT. It is translated as CASSLGVAGENTEAFF.